These 7 T cell receptor beta chains were sequenced from one sample in a study of blood T cell repertoires in COVID-19. Clones were sequenced by immunoSEQ multiplex PCR, and TCRdb holds only the in-frame ones, with some missing. This table holds about 270,000 clones, under 90% found once. Sequenced sample: peripheral blood. The source of these receptors is a woman aged 60-70 years with active or convalescent COVID-19.

This chain uses TRBV5-6 with TRBJ1-1, with D uncertain. Germline CDR1 is SGHDT and CDR2 is YYEEEE. Trimming shortened V by 4 bases and J by 8 bases, and 9 bases separated the two germline ends. This CDR3 comprises 11 residues. The CDR3 here is CASSAGPEAFF. Written as DNA, the CDR3 is TGTGCCAGCAGCGCGGGCCCCGAAGCTTTCTTT.

In nucleotides, the CDR3 is TGTGCCAGCAGCTTGTCTTTTCGGGGGGTTGAAGCTTTCTTT. This codes for CASSLSFRGVEAFF. V is TRBV5-6 and J is TRBJ1-1, with D perhaps matching TRBD1 (5 bases). The CDR3 sequence is 14 residues long. The germline gives CDR1 SGHDT, CDR2 YYEEEE. V was shortened by 1 base and J by 7 bases, with 14 bases between the two germline ends. The full variable domain, its missing parts supplied by reference TRBV5-6 and TRBJ1-1, is DAGVTQSPTHLIKTRGQQVTLRCSPKSGHDTVSWYQQALGQGPQFIFQYYEEEERQRGNFPDRFSGHQFPNYSSELNVNALLLGDSALYLCASSLSFRGVEAFFGQGTRLTVV.

Details on this clone: The junction and the germline gene differ at one end; a read error may be behind it. V is TRBV5-1 and J is TRBJ1-2, with 10 bases identical to TRBD1. The CDR3 contains 12 residues. Germline V gives CDR1 SGHRS, CDR2 YFSETQ. The chain's CDR3 is CASSSDRGRIAF. CDR3 nucleotide sequence: TGCGCCAGCAGTTCCGACAGGGGGCGCATCGCCTTC.

This chain uses TRBV5-6 with TRBJ1-6; the match to TRBD1 covers 11 bases. Germline assignment: CDR1 SGHDT and CDR2 YYEEEE. J was trimmed by 17 bases and V by 0 bases; bases with no gene match: 7. There are 14 residues in the CDR3. The CDR3 loop reads CASSLGTGGPYFHF. Written as DNA, the CDR3 is TGTGCCAGCAGCTTGGGGACAGGGGGCCCCTATTTCCACTTT.

This clone was seen more than once but under ten times. The chain links TRBV30 to TRBJ2-2; D remains ambiguous. Germline V CDR1 and CDR2: GTSNPN, SVGIG (reference sequence). V dropped 5 bases and J dropped 8 bases, with 9 bases sitting between them. The CDR3 loop spans 11 amino acids. The CDR3 protein is CAWPLRGELFF. The DNA of the CDR3 is TGTGCCTGGCCCCTTCGTGGGGAGCTGTTTTTT. Combining the CDR3 with reference TRBV30 and TRBJ2-2 gives the whole variable domain SQTIHQWPATLVQPVGSPLSLECTVEGTSNPNLYWYRQAAGRGLQLLFYSVGIGQISSEVPQNLSASRPQDRQFILSSKKLLLSDSGFYLCAWPLRGELFFGEGSRLTVL.

The genes are TRBV5-1 and TRBJ2-5, with TRBD1 identical over 11 bases. The CDR3 runs to 16 residues. Germline V gene sequence: CDR1 SGHRS, CDR2 YFSETQ. J lost 5 bases, V lost 4 bases, and 10 bases had no gene match. CDR3 sequence reads: CASSPGQGAMRETQYF. CDR3 DNA: TGCGCCAGCAGCCCAGGACAGGGGGCAATGAGGGAGACCCAGTACTTC.

There are a few counts of this clone. V usage is TRBV5-1 and J usage is TRBJ1-1, with D tentatively TRBD1 (6 bases). Germline-derived CDR1 and CDR2 are SGHRS and YFSETQ. V was shortened by 3 bases and J by 7 bases, with 7 bases between the two germline ends. The CDR3 is made up of 11 amino acids. CDR3 sequence reads: CASSSDSEAFF. The CDR3 coding sequence is TGCGCCAGCAGCTCGGACAGTGAAGCTTTCTTT.